The clone carrying this T cell receptor (beta chain) occurred a few times. Its target is not known. The record originates from a study of CD8 T cells in ankylosing spondylitis. Study results and limitations: Disease-linked clones bore a CD8+ phenotype and were relatively rare in peripheral blood. Reactive arthritis synovial fluid and blood were previously reported to contain some motif variants.

Quantitative 5'-RACE with molecular barcodes generated TCR beta libraries. Each CDR3 protein gets one entry after TCRdb re-called the 5' RACE reads with MiXCR. Of 250,000 to 350,000 distinct CDR3 sequences detected, around 19% appear once; the ten largest clones hold around 7.8%. The CDR3 has 18 residues. The V and J ends lost 0 bases and 9 bases, in that order; junction bases with no gene match: 11. This TCR was recovered from a male donor with ankylosing spondylitis or in good health (not recorded which). J is TRBJ2-1 and V is TRBV5-7, with 14 positions matching TRBD2. TRBV5-7 is an open reading frame, and its role is uncertain. Sequencing was carried out using blood, either unsorted or a sorted T cell fraction (not recorded which). The CDR3 region has the DNA TGTGCCAGCAGCTTGGCCCGACTAGCGGGAGGGCCCACAAGTGAGCAGTTCTTC. Residues: CASSLARLAGGPTSEQFF.